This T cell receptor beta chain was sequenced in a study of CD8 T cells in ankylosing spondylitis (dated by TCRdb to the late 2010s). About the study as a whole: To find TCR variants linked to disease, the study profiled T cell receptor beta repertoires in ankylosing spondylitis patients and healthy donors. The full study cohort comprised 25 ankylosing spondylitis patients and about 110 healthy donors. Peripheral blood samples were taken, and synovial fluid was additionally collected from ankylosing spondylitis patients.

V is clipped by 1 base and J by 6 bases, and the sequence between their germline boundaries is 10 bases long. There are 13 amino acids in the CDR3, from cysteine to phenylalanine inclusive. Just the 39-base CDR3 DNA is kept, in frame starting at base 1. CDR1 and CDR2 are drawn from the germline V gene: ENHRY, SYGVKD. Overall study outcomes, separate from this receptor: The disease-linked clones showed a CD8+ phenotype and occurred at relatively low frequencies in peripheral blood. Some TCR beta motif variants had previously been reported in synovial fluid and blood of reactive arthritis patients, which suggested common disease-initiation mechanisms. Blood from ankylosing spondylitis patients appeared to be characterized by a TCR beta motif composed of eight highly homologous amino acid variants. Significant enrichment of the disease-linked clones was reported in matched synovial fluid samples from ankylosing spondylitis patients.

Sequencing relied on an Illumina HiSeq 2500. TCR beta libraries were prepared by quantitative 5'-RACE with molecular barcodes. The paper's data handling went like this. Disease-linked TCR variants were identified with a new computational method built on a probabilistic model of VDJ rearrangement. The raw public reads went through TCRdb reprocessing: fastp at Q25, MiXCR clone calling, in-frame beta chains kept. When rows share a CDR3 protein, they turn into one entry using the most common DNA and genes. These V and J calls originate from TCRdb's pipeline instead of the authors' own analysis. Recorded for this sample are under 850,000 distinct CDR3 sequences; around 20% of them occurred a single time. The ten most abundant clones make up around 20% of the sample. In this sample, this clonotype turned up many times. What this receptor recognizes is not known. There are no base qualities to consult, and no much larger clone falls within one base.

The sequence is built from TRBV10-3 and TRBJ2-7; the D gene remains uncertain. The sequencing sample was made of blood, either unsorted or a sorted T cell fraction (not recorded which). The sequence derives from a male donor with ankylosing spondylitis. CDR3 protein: CAISELGWAEQYF. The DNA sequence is TGTGCCATCAGTGAGTTGGGTTGGGCCGAGCAGTACTTC.